One and the same sample provided the 26 T cell receptor beta chains below, sequenced in a study of T cell responses to AZD1222 COVID-19 vaccine. Profiled with immunoSEQ multiplex PCR; TCRdb holds only in-frame clones, not every one. The sample holds 100,000 or so clones; 82% are singletons and the top ten take 5%. Source: peripheral blood, taken on day 0 of AZD1222 vaccination. These receptors were collected from an adult in good health.

This chain connects TRBV19 to TRBJ2-2, with D possibly TRBD2 on 6 matching bases. CDR3 size: 15 residues. With 5 bases removed from V and 5 bases from J, the gap between germline ends came to 15 bases. Germline V gene sequence: CDR1 LNHDA, CDR2 SQIVND (reference sequence). The CDR3: CASSRRDPATGELFF. The CDR3 coding sequence is TGTGCCAGTAGTCGGAGGGATCCTGCAACCGGGGAGCTGTTTTTT.

This clone was counted only a few times. CDR3 bases: TGTGCCACCAGCCCTGACAGCCAAGAGACCCAGTACTTC. Translating it yields CATSPDSQETQYF. J is TRBJ2-5 and V is TRBV24-1, with a weak D call TRBD1 (5 bases). The V and J ends lost 7 bases and 1 base respectively, with 9 bases between them. CDR1 KGHDR and CDR2 SFDVKD come from the germline V gene. The CDR3 runs 13 residues.

V and J are TRBV12-3 or TRBV12-4 and TRBJ1-1; D gene unclear. The CDR3 runs 12 residues. Deletions cut 3 bases from V and 7 bases from J, with 9 bases between. This chain's CDR3 is CASSFDGIEAFF. CDR3 bases: TGTGCCAGCAGTTTCGACGGGATTGAAGCTTTCTTT.

The count of this clone is one. The genes are TRBV6-2 or TRBV6-3 and TRBJ1-5, with D uncertain. The CDR3 spans 16 residues. The ends were cut back, 0 bases at V and 2 bases at J, with 11 bases in the middle. Germline CDR1 MNHEY, CDR2 SVGEGT. The CDR3 spells CASSYSRQEGNQPQHF. CDR3 in DNA: TGTGCCAGCAGTTACTCGCGCCAGGAGGGCAATCAGCCCCAGCATTTT.

The V and J genes are TRBV12-3 or TRBV12-4 and TRBJ1-2; D is undetermined. This CDR3 has 13 amino acids. V dropped 5 bases and J dropped 3 bases, with 10 bases sitting between them. CDR3 in DNA: TGTGCCAGCAGTCGTCAGCCCTACTATGGCTACACCTTC. Its protein is CASSRQPYYGYTF.

This clone was seen only once. The chain employs TRBV30 and TRBJ2-1; D not resolved. The CDR3 covers 13 residues. From germline, CDR1 is GTSNPN and CDR2 SVGIG (reference sequence). Trimming removed 1 base at V and 5 bases at J, with 9 bases between. Here the CDR3 DNA reads TGTGCCTGGAGTGCAATACAGAACAATGAGCAGTTCTTC. Translating gives CAWSAIQNNEQFF.

V usage is TRBV28 and J usage is TRBJ1-2; the D is unclear. V was trimmed by 5 bases and J by 6 bases, leaving 22 bases between them. CDR1 is MDHEN, CDR2 SYDVKM, per germline. CDR3 length equals 16 residues. The CDR3 DNA reads TGTGCCAGCAGTCTCTACCCCCGGGGAGGGTTCGATGGCTACACCTTC. This sequence encodes CASSLYPRGGFDGYTF.

The V call is TRBV18, the J call TRBJ2-2; 9 nucleotides line up with TRBD2. Germline lookup yields CDR1 KGHSH and CDR2 LQKENI. V trimming: 4 bases; J trimming: 4 bases; junction bases outside the gene matches: 7. This CDR3 spans 16 amino acids. The CDR3 DNA reads TGTGCCAGCTCACAGTACCTAGCGGGGACCACCGGGGAGCTGTTTTTT. As protein: CASSQYLAGTTGELFF.

The rearrangement uses TRBV18 and TRBJ1-3; D uncertain. V gave up 6 bases and J gave up 0 bases, with 9 bases separating them. Germline values: CDR1 KGHSH, CDR2 LQKENI. This CDR3 spans 14 amino acids. The CDR3 sequence: CASSSGSSGNTIYF. The CDR3, as DNA: TGTGCCAGCTCTTCCGGTAGCTCTGGAAACACCATATATTTT.

In nucleotides, the CDR3 is TGTGCCAGCAGTGTTTATGGGGGCGTAAGCACTGAAGCTTTCTTT. Translating it yields CASSVYGGVSTEAFF. The chain recombines TRBV2 with TRBJ1-1; D may be TRBD1 (6 bases). V was clipped by 4 bases and J by 4 bases, with 16 bases between them. This CDR3 is built from 15 residues. Germline-derived CDR1 and CDR2 are SNHLY and FYNNEI.

The chain carries TRBV7-2 and TRBJ1-2; no definite D call. Per germline, CDR1 SGHTA and CDR2 FQGNSA. Trimming shortened V by 5 bases and J by 4 bases, and 14 bases separated the two germline ends. The CDR3 has 14 residues. CDR3 nucleotides: TGTGCCAGCAGCCCGAAGGGTTCCCTCTATGGCTACACCTTC. It translates to CASSPKGSLYGYTF. Filled out from reference TRBV7-2 and TRBJ1-2, the complete variable domain reads GAGVSQSPSNKVTEKGKDVELRCDPISGHTALYWYRQSLGQGLEFLIYFQGNSAPDKSGLPSDRFSAERTGGSVSTLTIQRTQQEDSAVYLCASSPKGSLYGYTFGSGTRLTVV.

In its sample, this clone ranks as medium-sized. The chain joins TRBV6-4 to TRBJ2-2; 7 bases are a match to TRBD2. CDR1 and CDR2 from the germline V gene are MRHNA and SNTAGT. The V and J ends lost 5 bases and 3 bases, in that order; junction bases with no gene match: 0. This CDR3 comprises 13 residues. The CDR3 sequence is CASSSGDTGELFF. The CDR3 nucleotides are TGTGCCAGCAGTAGCGGGGACACCGGGGAGCTGTTTTTT.

The chain combines TRBV9 with TRBJ2-3; D ambiguous. This CDR3 has 11 amino acids. V was shortened by 0 bases and J by 5 bases, with 1 base between the two germline ends. Looked up from germline, CDR1 is SGDLS and CDR2 is YYNGEE. The CDR3 region has the DNA TGTGCCAGCAGCGTAGGAGATACGCAGTATTTT. This encodes CASSVGDTQYF. The full variable domain, in which reference TRBV9 and TRBJ2-3 provide the parts outside the CDR3, is DSGVTQTPKHLITATGQRVTLRCSPRSGDLSVYWYQQSLDQGLQFLIQYYNGEERAKGNILERFSAQQFPDLHSELNLSSLELGDSALYFCASSVGDTQYFGPGTRLTVL.

In its sample, this clone was seen a few times. Here the CDR3 reads CASSHLGTQTGELFF. The CDR3 DNA follows: TGTGCCAGCAGTCACCTGGGGACACAGACCGGGGAGCTGTTTTTT. The chain recombines TRBV6-2 or TRBV6-3 with TRBJ2-2, with D possibly TRBD1 on 6 matching bases. The CDR3 covers 15 residues. Germline V CDR1 and CDR2: MNHEY, SVGEGT. Trimming left V 5 bases short and J 5 bases short, with 15 bases between.

The chain is built from TRBV2 and TRBJ2-2, with TRBD2 matching 8 bases. From germline, CDR1 is SNHLY and CDR2 FYNNEI. V lost 7 bases to trimming and J lost 5 bases; unmatched junction nucleotides: 9. This CDR3 is 15 amino acids long. CDR3 sequence: CASKSGGGRTGELFF. The CDR3 nucleotides are TGTGCCAGCAAGTCCGGGGGGGGCCGGACCGGGGAGCTGTTTTTT.

The chain links TRBV6-5 to TRBJ1-1, with D uncertain. The ends were cut back, 5 bases at V and 0 bases at J, with 7 bases in the middle. This CDR3 region has 13 residues. Germline V gene data show CDR1 as MNHEY and CDR2 as SVGAGI. The CDR3 coding sequence is TGTGCCAGCAGTAGCAGTTTGAACACTGAAGCTTTCTTT. Encoded protein: CASSSSLNTEAFF.

The V gene is TRBV20-1, the J gene TRBJ1-2, with 10 positions matching TRBD1. Germline assignment: CDR1 DFQATT and CDR2 SNEGSKA (reference sequence). With V trimmed by 7 bases and J by 12 bases, 8 bases remained unmatched. This CDR3 comprises 11 residues. CDR3 sequence reads: CSGPGQGKHTF. The CDR3 DNA follows: TGCAGTGGACCGGGACAGGGGAAACACACCTTC.

The chain is built from TRBV4-3 and TRBJ2-7, with D tentatively TRBD2 (5 bases). This CDR3 comprises 14 residues. The V gene's germline CDR1 is LGHNA and CDR2 YSLEER. Trimming took 2 bases from V and 3 from J, leaving 11 bases between them. The CDR3 DNA sequence: TGCGCCAGCAGCCAAATTTTGGGGAGCTACGAGCAGTACTTC. This encodes CASSQILGSYEQYF.

The chain couples TRBV5-1 to TRBJ1-6; TRBD1 is a possible D gene (5 bases). Germline V CDR1 and CDR2: SGHRS, YFSETQ. The CDR3 spans 16 residues. V dropped 3 bases and J dropped 0 bases, with 10 bases sitting between them. The chain's CDR3 is CASSSSQGSYNSPLHF. CDR3 DNA: TGCGCCAGCAGCTCCAGCCAGGGCTCCTATAATTCACCCCTCCACTTT.

CDR3 nucleotide sequence: TGTGCCAGCAGTTTATTGGGGACAGGTGGTCCCGAGCAGTACTTC. Its protein is CASSLLGTGGPEQYF. The genes are TRBV27 and TRBJ2-7, with 8 bases matching TRBD1. Germline assignment: CDR1 MNHEY and CDR2 SMNVEV (reference sequence). V lost 1 base, J lost 6 bases, and 8 bases stayed unmatched. CDR3 size: 15 residues.

The CDR3 protein is CASSQKAGVGELFF. CDR3 DNA: TGCGCCAGCAGCCAAAAAGCAGGGGTCGGGGAGCTGTTTTTT. This chain joins TRBV4-3 and TRBJ2-2; D possibly corresponds to TRBD1 (6 bases). This CDR3 region has 14 residues. V lost 2 bases and J 7 bases, leaving 11 bases between the germline ends. From germline, CDR1 is LGHNA and CDR2 YSLEER.

V gene TRBV5-1 combines with J gene TRBJ1-5; tentatively, D is TRBD1 (5 bases). Germline CDR1 and CDR2: SGHRS and YFSETQ. The CDR3 runs to 14 residues. V lost 0 bases and J 8 bases, leaving 12 bases between the germline ends. In nucleotides, the CDR3 is TGCGCCAGCAGCTTGGGGGACTTTACTGAGCCCCAGCATTTT. Protein sequence: CASSLGDFTEPQHF.

CDR3 sequence: CASSGTGESYNEQFF. Written as DNA, the CDR3 is TGTGCCAGCAGCGGGACAGGGGAATCCTACAATGAGCAGTTCTTC. The V call is TRBV7-9, the J call TRBJ2-1; 10 positions agree with TRBD1. CDR1 and CDR2 (germline): SEHNR, FQNEAQ (reference sequence). V trimming: 5 bases; J trimming: 1 base; junction bases outside the gene matches: 2. The CDR3 covers 15 residues.

This rearrangement joins TRBV5-1 to TRBJ2-6; D is uncertain. V lost 0 bases, J lost 1 base, and 5 bases lay in between. CDR3 length: 15 amino acids. CDR1 and CDR2 (germline): SGHRS, YFSETQ. CDR3 nucleotide sequence: TGCGCCAGCAGCTTGGGCCCTTCTGGGGCCAACGTCCTGACTTTC. Translated: CASSLGPSGANVLTF. The entire variable domain, with the rest obtained from reference TRBV5-1 and TRBJ2-6, is as follows: KAGVTQTPRYLIKTRGQQVTLSCSPISGHRSVSWYQQTPGQGLQFLFEYFSETQRNKGNFPGRFSGRQFSNSRSEMNVSTLELGDSALYLCASSLGPSGANVLTFGAGSRLTVL.

This chain connects TRBV19 to TRBJ1-6; 8 nucleotides align to TRBD1. The germline V gene encodes CDR1 LNHDA and CDR2 SQIVND (reference sequence). The CDR3 sequence is 15 residues long. V was clipped by 3 bases and J by 10 bases; unmatched bases: 8. The CDR3, as DNA: TGTGCCAGTAGTATCGACAGGGGAAGGGAATCACCCCTCCACTTT. Encoded protein: CASSIDRGRESPLHF.

CDR3 bases: TGTGCCAGTAGTACAGGGGTTCGGGGCACAGATACGCAGTATTTT. The encoded protein is CASSTGVRGTDTQYF. V and J are TRBV19 and TRBJ2-3; maybe TRBD1 (6 bases). CDR3 length: 15 residues. The germline CDR1 and CDR2 sequences are LNHDA and SQIVND (reference sequence). V was trimmed by 4 bases and J by 1 base, leaving 12 bases between them.